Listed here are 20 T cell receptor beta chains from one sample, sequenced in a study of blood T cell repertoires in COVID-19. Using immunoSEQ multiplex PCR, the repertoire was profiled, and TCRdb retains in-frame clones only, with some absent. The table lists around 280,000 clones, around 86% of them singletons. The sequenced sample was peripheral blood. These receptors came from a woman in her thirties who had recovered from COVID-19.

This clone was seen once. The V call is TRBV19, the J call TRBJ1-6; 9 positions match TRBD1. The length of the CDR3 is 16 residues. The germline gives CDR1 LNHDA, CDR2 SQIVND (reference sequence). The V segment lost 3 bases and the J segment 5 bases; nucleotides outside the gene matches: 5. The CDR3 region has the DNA TGTGCCAGTAGTATGCGGGGGACAGGGAATAATTCACCCCTCCACTTT. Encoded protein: CASSMRGTGNNSPLHF.

Here the CDR3 reads CASSLEAGQAPYGYTF. The CDR3 coding sequence is TGCGCCAGCAGCTTGGAGGCCGGACAGGCCCCCTATGGCTACACCTTC. This chain joins TRBV5-1 and TRBJ1-2; 7 bases agree with TRBD1. The germline V gene encodes CDR1 SGHRS and CDR2 YFSETQ. The CDR3 covers 16 residues. V shed 0 bases and J 4 bases; nucleotides not matched to a gene: 9. The whole variable domain, filled in from reference TRBV5-1 and TRBJ1-2, reads KAGVTQTPRYLIKTRGQQVTLSCSPISGHRSVSWYQQTPGQGLQFLFEYFSETQRNKGNFPGRFSGRQFSNSRSEMNVSTLELGDSALYLCASSLEAGQAPYGYTFGSGTRLTVV.

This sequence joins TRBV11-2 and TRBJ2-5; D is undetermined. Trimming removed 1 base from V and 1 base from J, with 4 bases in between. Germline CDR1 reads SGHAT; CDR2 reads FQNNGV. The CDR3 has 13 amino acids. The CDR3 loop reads CASSLAVQETQYF. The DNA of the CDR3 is TGTGCCAGCAGCTTAGCGGTCCAAGAGACCCAGTACTTC.

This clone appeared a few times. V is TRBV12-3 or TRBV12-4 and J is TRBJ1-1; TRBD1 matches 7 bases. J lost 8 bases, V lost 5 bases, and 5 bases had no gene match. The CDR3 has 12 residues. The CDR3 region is CASSRGTAEAFF. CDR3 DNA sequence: TGTGCCAGCAGTCGAGGGACAGCCGAAGCTTTCTTT.

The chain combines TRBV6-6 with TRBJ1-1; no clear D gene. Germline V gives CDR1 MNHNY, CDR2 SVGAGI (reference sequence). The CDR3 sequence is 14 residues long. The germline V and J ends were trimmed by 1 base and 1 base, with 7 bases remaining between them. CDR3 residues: CASSYFQQNTEAFF. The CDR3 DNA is TGTGCCAGCAGTTACTTCCAACAGAACACTGAAGCTTTCTTT.

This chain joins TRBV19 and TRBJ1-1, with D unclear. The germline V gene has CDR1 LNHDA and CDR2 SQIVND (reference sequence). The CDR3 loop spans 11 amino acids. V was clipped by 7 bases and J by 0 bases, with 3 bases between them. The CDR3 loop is CASNLNTEAFF. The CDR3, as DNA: TGTGCCAGTAACTTGAACACTGAAGCTTTCTTT.

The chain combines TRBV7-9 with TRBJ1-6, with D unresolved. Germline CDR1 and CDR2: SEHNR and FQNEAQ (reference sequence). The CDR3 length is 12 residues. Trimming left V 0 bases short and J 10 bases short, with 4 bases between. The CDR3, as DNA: TGTGCCAGCAGCTTAGCGTCGTCACCCCTCCACTTT. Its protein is CASSLASSPLHF. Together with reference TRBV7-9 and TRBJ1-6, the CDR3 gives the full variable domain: DTGVSQNPRHKITKRGQNVTFRCDPISEHNRLYWYRQTLGQGPEFLTYFQNEAQLEKSRLLSDRFSAERPKGSFSTLEIQRTEQGDSAMYLCASSLASSPLHFGNGTRLTVT.

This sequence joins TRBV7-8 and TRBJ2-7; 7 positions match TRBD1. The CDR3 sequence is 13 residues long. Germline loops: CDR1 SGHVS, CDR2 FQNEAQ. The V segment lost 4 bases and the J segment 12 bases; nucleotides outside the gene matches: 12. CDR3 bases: TGTGCCAGCAGCTCCGTCCGACAGGGCGTGTGGTACTTC. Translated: CASSSVRQGVWYF. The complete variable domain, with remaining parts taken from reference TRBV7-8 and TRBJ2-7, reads GAGVSQSPRYKVAKRGQDVALRCDPISGHVSLFWYQQALGQGPEFLTYFQNEAQLDKSGLPSDRFFAERPEGSVSTLKIQRTQQEDSAVYLCASSSVRQGVWYFGPGTRLTVT.

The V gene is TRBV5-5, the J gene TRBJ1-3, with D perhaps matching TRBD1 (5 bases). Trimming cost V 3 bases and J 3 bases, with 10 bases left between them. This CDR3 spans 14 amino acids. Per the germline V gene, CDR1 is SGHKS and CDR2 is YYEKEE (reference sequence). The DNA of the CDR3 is TGTGCCAGCAGCTGGGGGGAACTTGGAAACACCATATATTTT. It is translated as CASSWGELGNTIYF.

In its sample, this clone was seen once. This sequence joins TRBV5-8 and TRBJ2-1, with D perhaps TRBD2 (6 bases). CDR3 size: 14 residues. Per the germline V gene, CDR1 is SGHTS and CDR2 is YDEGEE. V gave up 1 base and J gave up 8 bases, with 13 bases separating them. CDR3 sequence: CASSLRRGAYEQFF. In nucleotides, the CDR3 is TGTGCCAGCAGCTTGAGGAGGGGAGCGTATGAGCAGTTCTTC.

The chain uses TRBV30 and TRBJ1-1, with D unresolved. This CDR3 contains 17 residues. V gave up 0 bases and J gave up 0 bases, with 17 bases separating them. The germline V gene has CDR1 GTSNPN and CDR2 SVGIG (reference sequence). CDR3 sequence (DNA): TGTGCCTGGAGTGTAAAATACGGGGAATCCATGAACACTGAAGCTTTCTTT. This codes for CAWSVKYGESMNTEAFF. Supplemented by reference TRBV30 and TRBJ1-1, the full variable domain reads SQTIHQWPATLVQPVGSPLSLECTVEGTSNPNLYWYRQAAGRGLQLLFYSVGIGQISSEVPQNLSASRPQDRQFILSSKKLLLSDSGFYLCAWSVKYGESMNTEAFFGQGTRLTVV.

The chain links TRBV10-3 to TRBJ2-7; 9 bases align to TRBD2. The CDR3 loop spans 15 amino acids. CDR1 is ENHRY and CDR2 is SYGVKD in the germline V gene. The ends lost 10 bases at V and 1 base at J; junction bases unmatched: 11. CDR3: CATTTGLAGSYEQYF. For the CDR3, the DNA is TGTGCCACGACGACTGGGCTAGCGGGGTCCTACGAGCAGTACTTC.

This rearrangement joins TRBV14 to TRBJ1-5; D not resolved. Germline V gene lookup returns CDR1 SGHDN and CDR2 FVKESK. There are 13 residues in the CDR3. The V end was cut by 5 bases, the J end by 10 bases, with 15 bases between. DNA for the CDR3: TGTGCCAGCAGCTTTAGAACCGATGATCCCCAGCATTTT. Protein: CASSFRTDDPQHF.

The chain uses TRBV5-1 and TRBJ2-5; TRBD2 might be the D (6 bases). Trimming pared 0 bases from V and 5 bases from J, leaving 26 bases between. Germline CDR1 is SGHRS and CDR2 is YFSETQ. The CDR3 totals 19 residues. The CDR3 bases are TGCGCCAGCAGCTTGGTTTGGAGGGAAGGCCGGGCCCGACTGGAGACCCAGTACTTC. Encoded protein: CASSLVWREGRARLETQYF.

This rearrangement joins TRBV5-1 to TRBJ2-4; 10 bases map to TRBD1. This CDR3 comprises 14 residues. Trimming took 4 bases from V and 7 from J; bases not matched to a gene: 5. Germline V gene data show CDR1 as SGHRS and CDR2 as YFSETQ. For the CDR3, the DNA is TGCGCCAGCAGCCCCGACAGGGGGCCTAACATTCAGTACTTC. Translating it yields CASSPDRGPNIQYF.

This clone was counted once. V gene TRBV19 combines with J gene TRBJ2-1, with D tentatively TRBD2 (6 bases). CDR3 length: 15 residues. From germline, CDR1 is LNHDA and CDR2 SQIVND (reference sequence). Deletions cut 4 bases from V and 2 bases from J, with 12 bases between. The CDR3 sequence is CASSTRRETYNEQFF. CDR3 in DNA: TGTGCCAGTAGTACCCGGAGGGAGACCTACAATGAGCAGTTCTTC.

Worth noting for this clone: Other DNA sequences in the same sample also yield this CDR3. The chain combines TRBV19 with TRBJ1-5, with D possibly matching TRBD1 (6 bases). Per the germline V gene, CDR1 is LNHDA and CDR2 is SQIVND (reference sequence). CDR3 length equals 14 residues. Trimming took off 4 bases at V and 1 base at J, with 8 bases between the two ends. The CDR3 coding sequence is TGTGCCAGTAGTAGCAGGGGAAGCAATCAGCCCCAGCATTTT. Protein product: CASSSRGSNQPQHF.

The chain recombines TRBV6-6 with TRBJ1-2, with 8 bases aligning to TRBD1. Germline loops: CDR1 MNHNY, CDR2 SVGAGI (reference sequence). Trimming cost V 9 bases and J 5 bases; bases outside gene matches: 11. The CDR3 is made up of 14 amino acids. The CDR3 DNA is TGTGCCAGTGTAACAGGGGGACCTACTTATGGCTACACCTTC. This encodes CASVTGGPTYGYTF.

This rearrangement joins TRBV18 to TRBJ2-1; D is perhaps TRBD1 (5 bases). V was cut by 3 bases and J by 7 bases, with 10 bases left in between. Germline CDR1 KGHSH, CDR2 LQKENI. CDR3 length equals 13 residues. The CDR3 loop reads CASSPGRQNEQFF. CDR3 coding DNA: TGTGCCAGCTCACCTGGAAGACAGAATGAGCAGTTCTTC. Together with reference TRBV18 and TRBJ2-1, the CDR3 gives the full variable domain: NAGVMQNPRHLVRRRGQEARLRCSPMKGHSHVYWYRQLPEEGLKFMVYLQKENIIDESGMPKERFSAEFPKEGPSILRIQQVVRGDSAAYFCASSPGRQNEQFFGPGTRLTVL.

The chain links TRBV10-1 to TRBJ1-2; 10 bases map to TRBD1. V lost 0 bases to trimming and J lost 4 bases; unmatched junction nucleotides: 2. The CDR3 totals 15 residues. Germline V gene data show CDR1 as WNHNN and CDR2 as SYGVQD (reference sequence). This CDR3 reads CASSESGDRGYGYTF. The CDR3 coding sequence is TGCGCCAGCAGTGAGTCAGGGGACAGGGGCTATGGCTACACCTTC.